The entry that follows covers one T cell receptor (beta chain) sequence. Its antigen remains unidentified. The germline gene is not matched at one end of the junction; a read error may be the cause. This record belongs to a study of tumor and adjacent non-tumor tissue in lung cancer (dated by TCRdb to the late 2010s). Describing the broader study: Patients with adenocarcinoma (12), squamous cell carcinoma (2) and small cell lung cancer (1) were included in the cohort. Ages among the roughly 15 patients ranged from roughly 30 to 85 years, there were 10 men and 5 women, and disease was at TNM stage I to III. For each patient, one tumor sample and one normal lung sample were taken, giving about 29 paired specimens that underwent TCRbeta CDR3 sequencing. Bulk TCRbeta repertoires were compared between lung tumor tissue and matched distant non-tumor lung tissue obtained from more than twelve lung cancer patients. Sequencing generated a total of about 130,000,000 productive TCRbeta reads, averaging roughly 4.4 million reads per sample.

From a lookup of the germline V gene, CDR1 and CDR2 are MNHEY and SVGAGI. From its cysteine to its phenylalanine, the CDR3 spans 16 amino acids. Only the CDR3 DNA stays, 48 bases, in frame from base 1. Summary of the overall study and its limitations: Peripheral blood was not sequenced, so blood TCRbeta repertoires were not examined in the lung cancer patients of the study. Significantly higher TCR diversity (inverse Simpson) was observed in tumor tissue than in normal lung tissue (approximately 440 vs 150, P = 0.0075, Mann-Whitney U test). TCR diversity was significantly higher in younger patients, and greater tumor TCR diversity was associated with shorter overall survival and shorter disease-free survival. Only about 14 patients were in the cohort, and the authors stated that larger samples and more detailed clinical data are needed. A significantly larger cumulative share of the repertoire was made up by the top 100 clones in normal lung than in tumor tissue. Neither the sequencing platform nor unique molecular identifiers are mentioned in the methods.

Library creation used multiplex PCR. The instrument given in TCRdb is Illumina HiSeq 2500. TCRbeta libraries were constructed through three rounds of nested PCR with primers (Table S4) according to protocols adapted from ARM-PCR. Before sequencing, PCR products in the 200-500 bp range were cut out of the gel and cleaned up using the QIAquick gel extraction kit. For the original study's pipeline: Trimmomatic was used to clean the reads, FLASH was used to merge the reads into complete CDR3 sequences, and MiTCR was used to assign the reads to V(D)J germline segments. Clonal diversity was calculated as the inverse Simpson's index using VDJtools. A read counted as productive if the sequence was in-frame and lacked a premature stop codon. TCRdb's own reprocessing of the public reads used fastp at Q25 and MiXCR and kept productive beta chains. Each CDR3 protein appears once, grouped with its most common genes and DNA. What appears here as the V and J calls and clone size reflects TCRdb's work, not the paper's. Within this sample are approximately 120,000 distinct CDR3 sequences, with roughly 64% of them counted one time only. Clones ranked in the top ten supply around 13% of the sample.

RNA was isolated from bulk, unsorted tissue, and RNA quality was assessed with a NanoDrop ND-1000 and an Agilent 2100. All donors had newly diagnosed lung cancer, had not received prior chemotherapy, and were admitted for thoracic surgery in China between August and November 2014. Anyone who had undergone radiotherapy or chemotherapy before, or who had another cancer at the same time, was left out of the study. Surgical tissue pieces of about 1-2.3 cm3 were preserved in RNAlater solution and stored at -80 °C until use. The clonotype originates from a man aged 30 to 39 with non-small cell lung cancer. The V and J genes are TRBV6-5 and TRBJ2-3; TRBD2 matches 8 bases in the middle. Sequencing used lung tumor tissue. The nucleotides are TGTTCCAGCAGTTACTCGAGGACTAGCCTCACAGATACGCAGTATTTT. Translated, this is CSSSYSRTSLTDTQYF.